One sample yielded the 4 T cell receptor beta chains listed below, sequenced in a study of T-cell reconstitution after alpha-beta-depleted transplantation in children. During its preparation, the TCRbeta library received unique molecular identifiers. TCRdb re-called the PCR reads with MiXCR, one entry per CDR3 protein. In the table there are hundreds of thousands of distinct CDR3 sequences, 16% of which are singletons. The material was PBMCs from the stem cell graft donor, obtained from the stem cell graft. These receptors were taken from a human donor who donated a stem cell graft to a child with acute myeloid leukemia.

This clonotype was recorded many times. The chain has TRBV27 and TRBJ2-7; D unclear. Germline loops: CDR1 MNHEY, CDR2 SMNVEV (reference sequence). The V end was cut by 0 bases, the J end by 4 bases, with 10 bases between. The CDR3 totals 14 residues. DNA for the CDR3: TGTGCCAGCAGTTTATCCCGTGGGAAGTACGAGCAGTACTTC. This translates into CASSLSRGKYEQYF.

This clonotype was seen repeatedly, ten times or more. The chain employs TRBV5-6 and TRBJ1-6; D remains ambiguous. V lost 4 bases, J lost 5 bases, and 10 bases lay in between. The CDR3 loop spans 14 amino acids. The germline gives CDR1 SGHDT, CDR2 YYEEEE. CDR3 sequence (DNA): TGTGCCAGCAGCCGCGGACGGAATAATTCACCCCTCCACTTT. The encoded protein is CASSRGRNNSPLHF. The variable domain in full, completed from reference TRBV5-6 and TRBJ1-6, reads DAGVTQSPTHLIKTRGQQVTLRCSPKSGHDTVSWYQQALGQGPQFIFQYYEEEERQRGNFPDRFSGHQFPNYSSELNVNALLLGDSALYLCASSRGRNNSPLHFGNGTRLTVT.

CDR3 coding DNA: TGCGCCAGCAGCTTGGGGAGCCACACAGATACGCAGTATTTT. It specifies CASSLGSHTDTQYF. This sequence joins TRBV5-1 and TRBJ2-3; no definite D call. Trimming pared 0 bases from V and 2 bases from J, leaving 7 bases between. The CDR3 consists of 14 residues. Germline CDR1 reads SGHRS; CDR2 reads YFSETQ. Full variable domain (outside the CDR3, taken from reference TRBV5-1 and TRBJ2-3): KAGVTQTPRYLIKTRGQQVTLSCSPISGHRSVSWYQQTPGQGLQFLFEYFSETQRNKGNFPGRFSGRQFSNSRSEMNVSTLELGDSALYLCASSLGSHTDTQYFGPGTRLTVL.

This clonotype was found many times. This rearrangement joins TRBV20-1 to TRBJ2-1, with D perhaps given as TRBD1 or TRBD2 (5 bases each). Looked up from germline, CDR1 is DFQATT and CDR2 is SNEGSKA (reference sequence). This CDR3 has 13 amino acids. The CDR3 nucleotides are TGCAGCCCAAGGAATATCGGGGCCAATGAGCAGTTCTTC. It is translated as CSPRNIGANEQFF.